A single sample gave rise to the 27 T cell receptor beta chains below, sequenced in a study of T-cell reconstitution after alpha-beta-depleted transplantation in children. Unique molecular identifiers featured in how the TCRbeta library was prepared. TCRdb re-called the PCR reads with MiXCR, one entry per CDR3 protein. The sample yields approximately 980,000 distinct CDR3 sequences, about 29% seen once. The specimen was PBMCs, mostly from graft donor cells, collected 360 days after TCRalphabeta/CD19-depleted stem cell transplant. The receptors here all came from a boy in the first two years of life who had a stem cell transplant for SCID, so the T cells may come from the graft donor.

The chain's CDR3 is CASEGLGENTGELFF. The CDR3 bases are TGTGCCAGCGAGGGATTGGGCGAGAACACCGGGGAGCTGTTTTTT. The chain is built from TRBV12-3 or TRBV12-4 and TRBJ2-2, with a weak D call TRBD2 (5 bases). The CDR3 is 15 amino acids. Trimming stripped 8 bases from V and 1 base from J, with 14 bases between.

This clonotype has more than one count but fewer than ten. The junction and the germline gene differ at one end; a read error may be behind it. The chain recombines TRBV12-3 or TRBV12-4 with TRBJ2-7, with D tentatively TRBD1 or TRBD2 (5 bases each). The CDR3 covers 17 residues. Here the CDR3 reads CASSTTLWDALAPSVDF. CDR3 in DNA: TGTGCCAGCAGCACCACCCTTTGGGACGCCCTAGCCCCATCAGTGGACTTC.

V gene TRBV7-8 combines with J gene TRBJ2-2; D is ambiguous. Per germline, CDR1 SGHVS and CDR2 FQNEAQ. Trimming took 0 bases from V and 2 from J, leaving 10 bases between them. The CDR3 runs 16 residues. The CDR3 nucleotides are TGTGCCAGCAGCTTAGCGGTCGCCCGAAACACCGGGGAGCTGTTTTTT. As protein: CASSLAVARNTGELFF. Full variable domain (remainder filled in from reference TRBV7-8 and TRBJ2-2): GAGVSQSPRYKVAKRGQDVALRCDPISGHVSLFWYQQALGQGPEFLTYFQNEAQLDKSGLPSDRFFAERPEGSVSTLKIQRTQQEDSAVYLCASSLAVARNTGELFFGEGSRLTVL.

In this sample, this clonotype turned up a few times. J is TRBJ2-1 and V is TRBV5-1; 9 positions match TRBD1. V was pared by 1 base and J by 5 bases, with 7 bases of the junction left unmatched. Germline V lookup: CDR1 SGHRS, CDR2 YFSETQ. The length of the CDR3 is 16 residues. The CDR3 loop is CASSLFGTGYDNEQFF. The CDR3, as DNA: TGCGCCAGCAGCTTGTTTGGGACAGGGTACGACAATGAGCAGTTCTTC.

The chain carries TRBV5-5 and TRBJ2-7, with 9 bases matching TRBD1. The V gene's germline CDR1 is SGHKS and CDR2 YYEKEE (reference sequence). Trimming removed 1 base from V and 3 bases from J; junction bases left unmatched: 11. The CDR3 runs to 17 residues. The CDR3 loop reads CASSLSITGTGIYEQYF. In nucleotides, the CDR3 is TGTGCCAGCAGCTTGTCAATCACGGGGACAGGGATCTACGAGCAGTACTTC.

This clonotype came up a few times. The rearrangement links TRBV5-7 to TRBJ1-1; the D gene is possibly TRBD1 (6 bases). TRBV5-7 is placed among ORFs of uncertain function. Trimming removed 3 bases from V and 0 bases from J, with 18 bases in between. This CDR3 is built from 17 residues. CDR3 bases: TGTGCCAGCAGCTCCACAATATCAAGACAGGTGAACACTGAAGCTTTCTTT. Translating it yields CASSSTISRQVNTEAFF.

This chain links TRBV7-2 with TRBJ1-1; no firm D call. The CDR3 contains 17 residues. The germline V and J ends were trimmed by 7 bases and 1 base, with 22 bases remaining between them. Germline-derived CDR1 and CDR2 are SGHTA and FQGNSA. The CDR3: CASTPKGIWRTNTEAFF. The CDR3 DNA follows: TGTGCCAGCACCCCGAAAGGTATATGGCGGACGAACACTGAAGCTTTCTTT.

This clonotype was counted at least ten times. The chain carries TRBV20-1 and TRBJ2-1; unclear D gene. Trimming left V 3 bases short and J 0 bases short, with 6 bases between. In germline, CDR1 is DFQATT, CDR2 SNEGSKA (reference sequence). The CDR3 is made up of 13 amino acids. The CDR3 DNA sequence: TGCAGTGCTAGCCAGAGCTCCTACAATGAGCAGTTCTTC. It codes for CSASQSSYNEQFF.

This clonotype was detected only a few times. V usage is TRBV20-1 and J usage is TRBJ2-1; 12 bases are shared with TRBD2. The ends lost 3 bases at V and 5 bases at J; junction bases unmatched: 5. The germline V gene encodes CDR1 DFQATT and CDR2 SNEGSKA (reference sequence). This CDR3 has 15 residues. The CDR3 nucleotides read TGCAGTGCTAGGACTAGCGGGGGAGTCAACAATGAGCAGTTCTTC. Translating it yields CSARTSGGVNNEQFF.

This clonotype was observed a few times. CDR3: CASSLTTGGWTGELFF. For the CDR3, the DNA is TGTGCCAGCAGCTTAACCACAGGGGGCTGGACCGGGGAGCTGTTTTTT. The rearrangement links TRBV11-2 to TRBJ2-2; 9 bases are a match to TRBD1. This CDR3 is 16 amino acids long. V lost 2 bases, J lost 5 bases, and 6 bases stayed unmatched. CDR1 SGHAT and CDR2 FQNNGV come from the germline V gene. The whole variable domain, remainder taken from reference TRBV11-2 and TRBJ2-2, is EAGVAQSPRYKIIEKRQSVAFWCNPISGHATLYWYQQILGQGPKLLIQFQNNGVVDDSQLPKDRFSAERLKGVDSTLKIQPAKLEDSAVYLCASSLTTGGWTGELFFGEGSRLTVL.

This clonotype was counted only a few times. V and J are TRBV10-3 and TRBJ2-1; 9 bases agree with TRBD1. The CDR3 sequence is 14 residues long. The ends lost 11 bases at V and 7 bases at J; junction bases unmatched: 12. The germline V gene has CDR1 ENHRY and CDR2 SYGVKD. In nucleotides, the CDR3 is TGTGCCTCATCGGAGGGACAGGGTTGGAATGAGCAGTTCTTC. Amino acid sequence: CASSEGQGWNEQFF.

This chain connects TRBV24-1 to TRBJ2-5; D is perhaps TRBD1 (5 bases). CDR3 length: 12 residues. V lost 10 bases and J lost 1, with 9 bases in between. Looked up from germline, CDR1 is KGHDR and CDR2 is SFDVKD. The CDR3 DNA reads TGTGCCACTCAGGGTCTCCAAGAGACCCAGTACTTC. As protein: CATQGLQETQYF.

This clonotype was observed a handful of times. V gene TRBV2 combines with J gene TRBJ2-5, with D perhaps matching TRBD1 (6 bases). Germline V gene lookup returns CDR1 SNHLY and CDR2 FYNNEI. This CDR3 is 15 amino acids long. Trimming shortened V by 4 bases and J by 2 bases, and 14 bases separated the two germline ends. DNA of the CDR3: TGTGCCAGCAGTGGAGGGGGTGGAATACAAGAGACCCAGTACTTC. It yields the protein CASSGGGGIQETQYF.

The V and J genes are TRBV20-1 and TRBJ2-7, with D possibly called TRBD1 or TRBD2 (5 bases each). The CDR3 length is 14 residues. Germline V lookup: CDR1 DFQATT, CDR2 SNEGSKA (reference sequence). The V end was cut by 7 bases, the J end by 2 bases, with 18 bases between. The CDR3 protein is CSGRFGTAPYEQYF. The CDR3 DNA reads TGCAGTGGACGCTTCGGGACGGCACCCTACGAGCAGTACTTC.

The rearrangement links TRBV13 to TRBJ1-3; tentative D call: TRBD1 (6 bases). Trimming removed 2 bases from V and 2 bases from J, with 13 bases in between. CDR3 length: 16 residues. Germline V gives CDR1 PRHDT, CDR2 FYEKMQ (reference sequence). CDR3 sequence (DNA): TGTGCCAGCAGCTTATTAGCAGGGGCGACTGGAAACACCATATATTTT. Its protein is CASSLLAGATGNTIYF.

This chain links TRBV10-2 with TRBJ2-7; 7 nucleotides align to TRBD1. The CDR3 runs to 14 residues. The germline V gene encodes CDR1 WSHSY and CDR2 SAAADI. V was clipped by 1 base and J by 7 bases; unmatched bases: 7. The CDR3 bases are TGCGCCAGCAGTGAGTGGCTCTCAGGGGGAGAGCAGTACTTC. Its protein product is CASSEWLSGGEQYF.

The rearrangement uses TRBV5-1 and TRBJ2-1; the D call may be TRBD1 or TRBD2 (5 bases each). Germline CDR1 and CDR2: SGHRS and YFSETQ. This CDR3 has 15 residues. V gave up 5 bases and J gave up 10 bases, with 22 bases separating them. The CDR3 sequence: CASRLLGPEIDEQFF. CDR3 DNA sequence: TGCGCCAGCAGACTCCTGGGACCAGAAATTGACGAGCAGTTCTTC.

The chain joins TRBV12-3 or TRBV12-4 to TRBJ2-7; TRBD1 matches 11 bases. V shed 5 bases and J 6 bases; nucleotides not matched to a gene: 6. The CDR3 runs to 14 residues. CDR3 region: CASSPGQGASEQYF. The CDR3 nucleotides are TGTGCCAGCAGTCCTGGACAGGGGGCATCCGAGCAGTACTTC.

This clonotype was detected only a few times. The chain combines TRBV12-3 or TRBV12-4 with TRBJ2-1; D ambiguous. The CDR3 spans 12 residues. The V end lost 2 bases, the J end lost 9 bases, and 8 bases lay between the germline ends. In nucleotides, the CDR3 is TGTGCCAGCAGTTTAAGGTTTACTGAGCAGTTCTTC. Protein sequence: CASSLRFTEQFF.

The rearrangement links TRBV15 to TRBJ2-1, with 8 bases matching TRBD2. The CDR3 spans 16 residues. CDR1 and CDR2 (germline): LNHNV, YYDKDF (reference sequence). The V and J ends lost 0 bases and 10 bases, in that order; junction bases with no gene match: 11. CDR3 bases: TGTGCCACCAGCAGAGATCCCCATCCAGCGGGAGACGAGCAGTTCTTC. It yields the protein CATSRDPHPAGDEQFF.

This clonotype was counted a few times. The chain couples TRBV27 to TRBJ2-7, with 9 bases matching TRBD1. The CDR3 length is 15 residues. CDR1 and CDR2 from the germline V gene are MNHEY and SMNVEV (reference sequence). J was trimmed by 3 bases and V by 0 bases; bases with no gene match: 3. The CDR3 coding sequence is TGTGCCAGCAGTTTATCGTTGGGACAGGGCTACGAGCAGTACTTC. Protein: CASSLSLGQGYEQYF.

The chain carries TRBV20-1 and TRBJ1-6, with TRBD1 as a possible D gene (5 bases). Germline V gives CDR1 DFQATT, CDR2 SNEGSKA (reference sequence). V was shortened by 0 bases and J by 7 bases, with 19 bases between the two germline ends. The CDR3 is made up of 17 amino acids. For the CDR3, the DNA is TGCAGTGCTAGAGATCTGGGTGGGTTTGGGGGGAATTCACCCCTCCACTTT. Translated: CSARDLGGFGGNSPLHF.

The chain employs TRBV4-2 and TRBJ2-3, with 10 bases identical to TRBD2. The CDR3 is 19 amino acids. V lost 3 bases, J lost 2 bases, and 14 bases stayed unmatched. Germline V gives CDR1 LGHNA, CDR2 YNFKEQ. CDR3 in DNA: TGTGCCAGCAGCCATGGGCTAGCGGGGGTCATCCCGAACACAGATACGCAGTATTTT. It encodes CASSHGLAGVIPNTDTQYF.

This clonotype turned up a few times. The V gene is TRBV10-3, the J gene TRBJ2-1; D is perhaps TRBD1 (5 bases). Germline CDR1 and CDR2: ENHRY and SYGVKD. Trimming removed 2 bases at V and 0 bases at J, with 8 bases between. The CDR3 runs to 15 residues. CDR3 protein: CAISEATASYNEQFF. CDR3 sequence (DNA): TGTGCCATCAGTGAGGCGACAGCCTCCTACAATGAGCAGTTCTTC.

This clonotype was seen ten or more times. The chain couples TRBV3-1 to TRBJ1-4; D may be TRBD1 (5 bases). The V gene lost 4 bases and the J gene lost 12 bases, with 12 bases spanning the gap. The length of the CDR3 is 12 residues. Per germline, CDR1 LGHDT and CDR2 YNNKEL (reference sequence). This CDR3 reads CASSRIPGQLFF. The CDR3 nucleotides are TGTGCCAGCAGCCGGATACCGGGACAACTGTTTTTT.

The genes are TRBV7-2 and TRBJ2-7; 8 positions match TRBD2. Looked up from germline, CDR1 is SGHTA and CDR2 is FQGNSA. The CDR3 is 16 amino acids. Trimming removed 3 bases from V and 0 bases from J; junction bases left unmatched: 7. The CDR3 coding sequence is TGTGCCAGCAGCTTGACTAGCGTGGGGAGCTCCTACGAGCAGTACTTC. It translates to CASSLTSVGSSYEQYF. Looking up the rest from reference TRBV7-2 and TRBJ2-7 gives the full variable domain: GAGVSQSPSNKVTEKGKDVELRCDPISGHTALYWYRQSLGQGLEFLIYFQGNSAPDKSGLPSDRFSAERTGGSVSTLTIQRTQQEDSAVYLCASSLTSVGSSYEQYFGPGTRLTVT.

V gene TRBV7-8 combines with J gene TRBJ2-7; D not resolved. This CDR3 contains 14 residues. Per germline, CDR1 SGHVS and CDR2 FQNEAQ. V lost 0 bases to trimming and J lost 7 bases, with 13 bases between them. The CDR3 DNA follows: TGTGCCAGCAGCTTAGCAGGACGGAGTGGAGAGCAGTACTTC. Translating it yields CASSLAGRSGEQYF.